The rows below give T cell receptor beta chains drawn from one sample of a study of T cells in Graves' hyperthyroidism and ophthalmopathy. Via MiXCR, TCRdb re-called the multiplex PCR reads, giving one row per CDR3 protein. The data hold approximately 700,000 distinct CDR3 sequences, with around 15% observed a single time. Sequencing input: blood. The receptor source for this set is a man in his late teens or twenties with Graves' hyperthyroidism. Each CDR3 is given without its conserved first and last residue.

TRBV28 ASRTGLGQPQH
TRBV6-1 ASSFAQNTGELF
TRBV3-1 ASSQRQLGETQY
TRBV20-1 SASGLASYEQY
TRBV11-2 ASSLSFGHLYEQY
TRBV20-1 SAREGSDDTEAF
TRBV28 ASSLLSVYNGQF
TRBV6-2/TRBV6-3 ASSPGTILYEQY
TRBV6-1 ASSERVEGYT
TRBV12-3/TRBV12-4 ASKKREGYNEQF
TRBV7-9 ASSSLAGLYNEQF
TRBV20-1 SAAGHHGAF
TRBV12-3/TRBV12-4 ASRLSGFAGYEQY
TRBV6-1 ASSSVTEIEQY
TRBV9 ASSVTGQETQY
TRBV10-3 AISESTKTGGLTDTQY
TRBV7-2 ASSLNIGAGGETQY
TRBV4-1 ASSPDGFYEQY
TRBV18 ASSSGGSNTEAF
TRBV5-5 ASTMGGFRYGYT
TRBV20-1 SARDEVRVAGASYNEQF
TRBV7-9 ASSLVRAVYTGELF
TRBV20-1 SARERDTQY
TRBV6-1 ASRRDPGANVLT
TRBV20-1 SARVPDSNQPQH
TRBV2 ASMGQGQETQY
TRBV19 ASSRRREPIHEQY
TRBV11-2 ASSSSGMSATFITDTQY
TRBV7-8 ASSRRVGSQF
TRBV6-1 ASSEGSEKLF
TRBV12-5 ASGHITGSSYNEQF
TRBV20-1 SARDPRREQY
TRBV19 ASSISPAVETQY
TRBV5-1 ASRLAAPTTYEQY
TRBV7-2 ASSLPGQGSNQPQH
TRBV28 ASRPPGFYEQY
TRBV28 ASASQGAPYEQY
TRBV12-3/TRBV12-4 ASIISGRNTEAF
TRBV5-8 ASGGTSGSYNEQF
TRBV24-1 ATSDAGTSGRREQF
TRBV2 ASSDGTWDEKLF
TRBV19 ASSRGEYSGANVLT
TRBV4-1 ASSRNTGDEQY
TRBV28 ASSFSIQGNSYNEQF
TRBV6-1 ASSEDVSGVSYNEQF
TRBV3-1 ASSRTGQVWQY
TRBV12-3/TRBV12-4 ASKLGLEQF
TRBV28 ASSPSREGLTDTQY
TRBV11-1 ASSLAIGGARGNVLT